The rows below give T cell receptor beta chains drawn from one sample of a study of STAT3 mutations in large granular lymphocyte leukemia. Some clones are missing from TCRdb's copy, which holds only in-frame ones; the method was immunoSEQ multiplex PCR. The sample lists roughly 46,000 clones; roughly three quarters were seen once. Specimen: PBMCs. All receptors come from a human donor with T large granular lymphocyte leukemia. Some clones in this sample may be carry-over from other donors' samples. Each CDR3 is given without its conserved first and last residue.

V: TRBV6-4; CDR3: ASSWEENSPLH
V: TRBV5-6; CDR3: ASSLPGPIDGYT
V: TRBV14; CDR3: ASSQDRADSNQPQH
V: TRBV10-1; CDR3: ASSKQGSEQY
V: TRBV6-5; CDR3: ASSYLRVQRNTEAF
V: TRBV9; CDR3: ASSVGPHRGTDTQY
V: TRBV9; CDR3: ASSVGLQGERNTEAF
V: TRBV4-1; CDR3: ASSQVGRGLYNEQF
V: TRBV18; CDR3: ASSPLDSRTNTQY
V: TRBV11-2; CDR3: ASSVGGRNSPLH
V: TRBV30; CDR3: AWRTTGVYGYT
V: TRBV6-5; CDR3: ASSTRQSRNYEQY
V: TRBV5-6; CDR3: ASSLDGNQPQH
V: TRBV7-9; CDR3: ASSTGQPATNEKLF
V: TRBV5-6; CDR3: ASSPGQGNYGYT
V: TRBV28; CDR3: ASSRRNLRYGYT
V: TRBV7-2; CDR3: ASSLDAVSYEQY
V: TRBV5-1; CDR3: ASSLGRGNTEAF
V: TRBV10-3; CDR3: AISGTGALSGNTIY
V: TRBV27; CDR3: ASSFTSGAYNEQF
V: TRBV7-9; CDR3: ASSSSSTDTQY
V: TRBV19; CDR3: ASTTVFSGANVLT
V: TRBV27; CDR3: ASSFSGTGGNEQF
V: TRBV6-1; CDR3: ASSAVAGGGSGELF
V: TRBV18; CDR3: ASSPGGAGTEAF
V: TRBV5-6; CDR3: ASSTSGYDYEQY
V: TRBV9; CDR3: ASSVDRGPTDTQY
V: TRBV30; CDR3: AWGRQGARTGELF
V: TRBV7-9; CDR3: ASSLEANQPQH
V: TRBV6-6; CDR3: ASSPLLNEQF
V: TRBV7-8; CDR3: ASSLARQGVSNQPQH
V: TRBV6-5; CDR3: ASSYSKSPDGYT
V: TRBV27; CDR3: ASSFLRGSWTDTQY
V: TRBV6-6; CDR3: AVSAGAGGVQF
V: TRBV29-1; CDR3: SVEDGRTAKNIQY
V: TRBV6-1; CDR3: ASSEYGQAKKLF
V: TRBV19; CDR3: ASMRGAGETQY
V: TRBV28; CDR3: ASKWVGTGLNYGYT
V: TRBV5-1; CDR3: ASSSSAGANTGELF
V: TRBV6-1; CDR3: ASMGGQVYGYT
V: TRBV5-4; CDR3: ASSLGSSSSGANVLT
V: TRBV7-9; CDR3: ASSPPGSPLDEQY
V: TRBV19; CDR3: ASSINKDQPQH
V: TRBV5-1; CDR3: AFTGTSGGASYNEQF
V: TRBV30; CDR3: AWSVLPAYEQY
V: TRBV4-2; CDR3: ASSPSFPREKLF
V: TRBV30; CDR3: AWSVTVNTEAF
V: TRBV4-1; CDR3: ASSQEGQGFDTQY
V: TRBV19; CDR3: ASSILLGIRADTQY
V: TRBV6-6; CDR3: ASSYDGYGYT
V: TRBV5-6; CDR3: ASSLLGPSYEQY
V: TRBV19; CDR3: ASRGLIAGSQETQY
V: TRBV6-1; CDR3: ASKTGVPEAF
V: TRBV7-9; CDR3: ASSLAPVDEQY
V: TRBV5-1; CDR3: ASSPGGSYEQY
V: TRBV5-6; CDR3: ASSLTQGASWAF
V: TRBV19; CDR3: ASAQGDTNEKLF
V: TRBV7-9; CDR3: ASSLGNDNQPQH
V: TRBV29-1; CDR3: SVGDGREQF